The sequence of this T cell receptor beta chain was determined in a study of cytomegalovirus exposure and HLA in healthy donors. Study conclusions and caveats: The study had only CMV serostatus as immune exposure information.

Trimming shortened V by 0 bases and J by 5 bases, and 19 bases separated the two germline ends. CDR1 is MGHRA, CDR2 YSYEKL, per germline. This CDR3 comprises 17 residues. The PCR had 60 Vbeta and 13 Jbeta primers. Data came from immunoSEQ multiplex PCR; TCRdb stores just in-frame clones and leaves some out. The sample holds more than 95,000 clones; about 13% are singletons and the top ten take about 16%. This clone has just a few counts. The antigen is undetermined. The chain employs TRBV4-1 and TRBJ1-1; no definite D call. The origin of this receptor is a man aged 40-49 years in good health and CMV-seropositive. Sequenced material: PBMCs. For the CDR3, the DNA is TGCGCCAGCAGCCAAGAAGTTGTGGGAAGACGGGATACTGAAGCTTTCTTT. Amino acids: CASSQEVVGRRDTEAFF.